The entry below gives a single T cell receptor beta chain sequence along with its context. The antigen is not known. These data come from a study of cytomegalovirus exposure and HLA in healthy donors. Study conclusions and caveats: A prior analysis recorded that most TCR beta V segments were productive about 87% or about 30% of the time.

The CDR3 spans 15 residues. Germline CDR1 KGHSH, CDR2 LQKENI. Trimming pared 5 bases from V and 6 bases from J, leaving 16 bases between. The PCR had 60 Vbeta and 13 Jbeta primers. Using immunoSEQ multiplex PCR, the repertoire was profiled, and TCRdb retains in-frame clones only, with some absent. The profile covers 100,000 to 150,000 clones, with around 72% appearing a single time and 3% to 4.5% taken by the ten largest. The sequenced sample consisted of PBMCs. This TCR came from a young man in good health and CMV-seronegative. The chain recombines TRBV18 with TRBJ1-4; TRBD1 is a possible D gene (5 bases). For the CDR3, the DNA is TGTGCCAGCTCATTACAACAGGAAGGGGATGAAAAACTGTTTTTT. Its protein product is CASSLQQEGDEKLFF.